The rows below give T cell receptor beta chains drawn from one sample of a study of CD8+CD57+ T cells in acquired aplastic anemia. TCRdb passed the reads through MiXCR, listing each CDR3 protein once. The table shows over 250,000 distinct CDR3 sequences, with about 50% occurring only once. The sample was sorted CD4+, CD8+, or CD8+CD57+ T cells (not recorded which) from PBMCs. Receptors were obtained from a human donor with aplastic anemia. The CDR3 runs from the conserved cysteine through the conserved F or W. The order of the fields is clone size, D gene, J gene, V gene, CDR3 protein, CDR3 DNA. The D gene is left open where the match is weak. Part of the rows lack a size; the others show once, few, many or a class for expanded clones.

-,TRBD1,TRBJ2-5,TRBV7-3,CASSESGQGKETQYF,TGTGCCAGCAGCGAAAGTGGACAGGGAAAAGAGACCCAGTACTTC
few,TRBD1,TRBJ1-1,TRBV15,CATSGLGQVMNTEAFF,TGTGCCACCAGCGGACTTGGACAGGTCATGAACACTGAAGCTTTCTTT
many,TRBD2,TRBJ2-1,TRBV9,CASSVRGLAEGRGKFF,TGTGCCAGCAGCGTAAGGGGACTAGCGGAGGGGAGGGGAAAGTTTTTC
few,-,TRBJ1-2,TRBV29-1,CSVNGRDGYTF,TGCAGCGTGAACGGGAGGGATGGCTACACCTTC
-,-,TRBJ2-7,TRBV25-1,CASSYLRGRSGYEQYF,TGTGCCAGCAGTTACTTACGGGGCAGGTCGGGCTACGAGCAGTACTTC
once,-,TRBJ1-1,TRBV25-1,CASTSLGVGTEAFF,TGTGCCAGCACCTCGTTAGGGGTTGGCACTGAAGCTTTCTTT
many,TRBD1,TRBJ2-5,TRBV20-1,CSATTGGVIRQTQYF,TGCAGTGCGACCACAGGGGGCGTGATTAGGCAGACCCAGTACTTC
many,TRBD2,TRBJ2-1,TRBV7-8,CASSPLAGGDNEQFF,TGTGCCAGCAGCCCACTAGCGGGAGGGGACAATGAGCAGTTCTTC
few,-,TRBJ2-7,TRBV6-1,CASSYSDSSYEQYF,TGTGCCAGCAGTTACTCCGACAGTTCCTACGAGCAGTACTTC
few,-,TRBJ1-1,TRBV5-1,CASSSQVGGGPEAFF,TGCGCCAGCAGCTCCCAAGTTGGTGGCGGTCCTGAAGCTTTCTTT
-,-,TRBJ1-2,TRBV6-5,CASSGQGGSYGYTF,TGTGCCAGCAGTGGCCAGGGAGGTAGCTATGGCTACACCTTC
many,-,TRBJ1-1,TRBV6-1,CASSEVRGRNTEAFF,TGTGCCAGCAGTGAAGTTAGGGGGAGGAACACTGAAGCTTTCTTT
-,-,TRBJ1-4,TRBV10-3,CAISGGATNEKLFF,TGTGCCATCAGTGGCGGGGCGACTAATGAAAAACTGTTTTTT
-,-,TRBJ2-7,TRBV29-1,CSVGTGTYEQYF,TGCAGCGTGGGGACGGGGACCTACGAGCAGTACTTC
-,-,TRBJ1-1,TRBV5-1,CASSFGGGASGDTEAFF,TGCGCCAGCAGCTTCGGCGGAGGGGCGAGTGGGGACACTGAAGCTTTCTTT
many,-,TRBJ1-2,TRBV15,CATSTTNYGYTF,TGTGCCACCAGCACAACTAACTATGGCTACACCTTC
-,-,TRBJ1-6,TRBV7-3,CASSLGGDRYNSPLHF,TGTGCCAGCAGCTTAGGTGGGGATCGCTATAATTCACCCCTCCACTTT
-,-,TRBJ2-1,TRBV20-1,CSASPGVVNNEQFF,TGCAGTGCTAGTCCAGGGGTGGTGAACAATGAGCAGTTCTTC
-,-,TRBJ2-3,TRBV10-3,CAISSQGIDTQYF,TGTGCCATTTCGTCTCAGGGGATAGATACGCAGTATTTT
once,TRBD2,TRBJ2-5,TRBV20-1,CSAGGLAGNQETQYF,TGCAGTGCAGGGGGACTAGCGGGGAACCAAGAGACCCAGTACTTC
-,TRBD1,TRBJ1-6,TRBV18,CASSPGTGGDSPLHF,TGTGCCAGCTCACCGGGGACAGGGGGGGATTCACCCCTCCACTTT
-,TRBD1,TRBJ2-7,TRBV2,CASSGTDDYEQYF,TGTGCCAGCAGCGGGACAGACGACTACGAGCAGTACTTC
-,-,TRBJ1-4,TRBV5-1,CASSASGAAREKLFF,TGCGCCAGCAGCGCTTCCGGGGCAGCGAGAGAAAAACTGTTTTTT
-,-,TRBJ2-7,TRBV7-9,CASSLEVGF,TGTGCCAGCAGCTTGGAGGTGGGCTTC
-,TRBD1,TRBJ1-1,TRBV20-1,CSAAQGATEAFF,TGCAGTGCTGCACAGGGGGCTACTGAAGCTTTCTTT
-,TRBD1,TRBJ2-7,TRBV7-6,CASSLGVQQGAYEQYF,TGTGCCAGCAGCTTAGGTGTGCAACAGGGGGCGTACGAGCAGTACTTC
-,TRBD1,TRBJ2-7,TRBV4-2,CASSQGSGTGGIYEQYF,TGTGCCAGCAGCCAAGGCTCTGGTACAGGGGGCATATACGAGCAGTACTTC
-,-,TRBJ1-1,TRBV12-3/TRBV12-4,CASSETRSGAFF,TGTGCCAGCTCCGAGACCCGTTCGGGAGCTTTCTTT
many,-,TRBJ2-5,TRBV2,CASSDQGYWETQYF,TGTGCCAGCAGTGATCAGGGATATTGGGAGACCCAGTACTTC
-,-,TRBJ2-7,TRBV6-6,CASSAPPEGYEQYF,TGTGCCAGCAGCGCCCCCCCCGAAGGGTACGAGCAGTACTTC
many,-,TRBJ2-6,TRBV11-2,CASSITGTGANVLTF,TGTGCCAGCAGCATTACAGGGACTGGGGCCAACGTCCTGACTTTC
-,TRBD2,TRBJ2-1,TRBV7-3,CASSLVAGTSNEQFF,TGTGCCAGCAGCTTGGTGGCCGGGACTAGCAATGAGCAGTTCTTC
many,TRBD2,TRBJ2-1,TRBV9,CASSPGTSGGHEQFF,TGTGCCAGCAGCCCTGGGACTAGCGGGGGACATGAGCAGTTCTTC
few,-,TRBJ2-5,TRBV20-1,CSASTETQYF,TGCAGTGCTAGCACCGAGACCCAGTACTTC
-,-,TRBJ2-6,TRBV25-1,CASSELDSFPGANVLTF,TGTGCCAGCAGTGAATTGGACAGTTTCCCTGGGGCCAACGTCCTGACTTTC
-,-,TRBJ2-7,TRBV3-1,CASSLTTMGEQYF,TGTGCCAGCAGCCTAACCACTATGGGCGAGCAGTACTTC
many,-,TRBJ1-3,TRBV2,CASSSQTSGNTIYF,TGTGCCAGCAGTTCCCAGACCTCTGGAAACACCATATATTTT
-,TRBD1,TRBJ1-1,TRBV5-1,CASSLDDRGGAEAFF,TGCGCCAGCAGCTTGGATGACAGGGGCGGCGCTGAAGCTTTCTTT
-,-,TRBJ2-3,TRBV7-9,CASSFRDKSTDTQYF,TGTGCCAGCAGCTTCCGGGACAAAAGCACAGATACGCAGTATTTT
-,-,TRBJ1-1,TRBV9,CASSTQVMNTEAFF,TGTGCCAGCAGCACACAGGTCATGAACACTGAAGCTTTCTTT
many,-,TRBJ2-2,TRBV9,CASSVGQSTGELFF,TGTGCCAGCAGCGTAGGTCAGAGCACCGGGGAGCTGTTTTTT
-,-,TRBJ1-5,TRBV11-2,CASSYSGRDQPQHF,TGTGCCAGCAGTTACTCGGGCAGGGATCAGCCCCAGCATTTT
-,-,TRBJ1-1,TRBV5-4,CASSLGDTVNTEAFF,TGTGCCAGCAGCTTGGGTGACACAGTGAACACTGAAGCTTTCTTT
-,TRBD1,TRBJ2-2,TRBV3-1,CASSQDDRGNSGELLF,TGTGCCAGCAGCCAAGATGACAGGGGGAACTCCGGGGAGCTGCTTTTT
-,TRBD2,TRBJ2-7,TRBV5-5,CASSLGTSGGLELYEQYF,TGTGCCAGCAGCTTGGGGACTAGCGGGGGACTAGAGCTCTACGAGCAGTACTTC
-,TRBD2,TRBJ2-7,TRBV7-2,CASSFWSSGRINEQYF,TGTGCCAGCAGTTTCTGGTCTAGCGGGAGGATCAACGAGCAGTACTTC
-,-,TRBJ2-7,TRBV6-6,CASNGGYEQYF,TGTGCCAGCAATGGGGGGTACGAGCAGTACTTC
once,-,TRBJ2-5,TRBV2,CASSAGRGRPGQETQYF,TGTGCCAGCAGCGCCGGACGGGGGCGACCAGGACAAGAGACCCAGTACTTC
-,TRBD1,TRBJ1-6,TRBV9,CASSAPGTGGSSPLHF,TGTGCCAGCAGCGCCCCCGGGACAGGGGGTTCATCACCCCTCCACTTT
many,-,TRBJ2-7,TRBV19,CASSSTRTGYEQYF,TGTGCCAGTAGTTCCACTCGGACGGGTTACGAGCAGTACTTC
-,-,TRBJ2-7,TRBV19,CARIGSRTDRSEQYF,TGTGCCAGGATCGGGAGTAGGACGGATCGATCCGAGCAGTACTTC
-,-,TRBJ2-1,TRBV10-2,CASRRAGPLNEQFF,TGCGCCAGCAGGAGGGCGGGGCCACTTAATGAGCAGTTCTTC
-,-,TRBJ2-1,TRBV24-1,CATSDLGSEQFF,TGTGCCACCAGTGATCTCGGGAGTGAGCAGTTCTTC
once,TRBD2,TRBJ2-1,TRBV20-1,CSASSGGSWNNEQFF,TGCAGTGCTAGTAGTGGCGGGAGCTGGAACAATGAGCAGTTCTTC
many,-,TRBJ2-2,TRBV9,CASSAVTGELFF,TGTGCCAGCAGCGCAGTTACCGGGGAGCTGTTTTTT
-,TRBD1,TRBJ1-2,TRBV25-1,CASSARDTTGVGYGYTF,TGTGCCAGCAGTGCTAGAGATACGACAGGGGTGGGGTATGGCTACACCTTC
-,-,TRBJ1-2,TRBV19,CASTARGANCGHTF,TGTGCCAGTACCGCGAGGGGCGCTAACTGTGGCCACACCTTC
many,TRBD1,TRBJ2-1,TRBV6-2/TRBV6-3,CASSYPVTTGKFF,TGTGCCAGCAGTTACCCGGTTACGACAGGGAAATTCTTC
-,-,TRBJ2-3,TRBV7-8,CASSLAGAIDTQYF,TGTGCCAGCAGCTTAGCGGGAGCCATAGATACGCAGTATTTT
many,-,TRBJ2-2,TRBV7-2,CASSPANTGELFF,TGTGCCAGCAGCCCAGCAAACACCGGGGAGCTGTTTTTT